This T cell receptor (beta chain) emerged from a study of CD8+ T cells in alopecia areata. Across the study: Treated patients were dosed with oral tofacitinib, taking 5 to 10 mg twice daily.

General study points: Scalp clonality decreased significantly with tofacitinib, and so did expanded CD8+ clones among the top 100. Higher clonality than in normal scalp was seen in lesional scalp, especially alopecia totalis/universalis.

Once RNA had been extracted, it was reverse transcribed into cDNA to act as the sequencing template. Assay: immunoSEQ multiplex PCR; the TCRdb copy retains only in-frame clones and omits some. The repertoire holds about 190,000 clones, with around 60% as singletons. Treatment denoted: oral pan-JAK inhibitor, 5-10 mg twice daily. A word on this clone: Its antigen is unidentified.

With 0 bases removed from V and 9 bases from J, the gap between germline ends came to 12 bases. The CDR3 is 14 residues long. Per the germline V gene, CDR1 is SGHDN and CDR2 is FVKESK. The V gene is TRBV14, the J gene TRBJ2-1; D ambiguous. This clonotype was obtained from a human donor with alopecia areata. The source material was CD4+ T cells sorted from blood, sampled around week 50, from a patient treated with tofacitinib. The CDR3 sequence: CASSQDPVVGEQFF. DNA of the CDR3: TGTGCCAGCAGCCAAGACCCTGTTGTTGGTGAGCAGTTCTTC.